This TCR beta chain was recorded in a study of blood T cell repertoires in COVID-19. For the study at large: Sites across the United States, Italy and Spain contributed samples from acute and convalescent COVID-19. PBMCs, B-cell-depleted T cells, or T cells were the source of the cDNA or gDNA that made up the material.

This clone came up a few times. How the authors handled the data: Reference gene primers were amplified, and this amplification served to estimate nucleated cell counts. Some clones are missing from TCRdb's copy, which holds only in-frame ones; the method was immunoSEQ multiplex PCR. D and trimming come from the DNA, and the V and J calls and clone size come from that table. Of about 91,000 clones listed, roughly 71% are singletons. The origin of this receptor is a woman over 75 with acute or convalescent COVID-19. The sequenced sample consisted of peripheral blood.

This CDR3 reads CASSPPDTTEQFF. CDR3 coding DNA: TGTGCCAGCTCACCACCGGACACCACGGAGCAGTTCTTC. The chain employs TRBV18 and TRBJ2-1; a weak D match, TRBD1 (5 bases). The CDR3 sequence is 13 residues long. The ends were cut back, 0 bases at V and 10 bases at J, with 10 bases in the middle. The V gene's germline CDR1 is KGHSH and CDR2 LQKENI.